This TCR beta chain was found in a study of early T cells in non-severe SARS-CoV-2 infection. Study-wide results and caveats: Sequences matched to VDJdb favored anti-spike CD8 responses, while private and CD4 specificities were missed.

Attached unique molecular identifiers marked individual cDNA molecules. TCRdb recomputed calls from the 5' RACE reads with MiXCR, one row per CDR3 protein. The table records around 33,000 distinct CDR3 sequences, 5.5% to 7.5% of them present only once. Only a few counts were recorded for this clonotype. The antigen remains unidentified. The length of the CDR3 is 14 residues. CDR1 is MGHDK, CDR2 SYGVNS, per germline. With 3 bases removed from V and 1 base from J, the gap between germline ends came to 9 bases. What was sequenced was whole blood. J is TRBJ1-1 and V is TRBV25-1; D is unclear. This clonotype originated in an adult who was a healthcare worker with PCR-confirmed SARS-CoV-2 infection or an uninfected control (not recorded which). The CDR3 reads CASSDAGSNTEAFF. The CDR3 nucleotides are TGTGCCAGCAGTGACGCGGGGTCGAACACTGAAGCTTTCTTT.